This is a list of T cell receptor beta chains from one sample in a study of early T cells in non-severe SARS-CoV-2 infection. One entry per CDR3 protein, called by TCRdb with MiXCR from the 5' RACE reads. This sample yields approximately 73,000 distinct CDR3 sequences, of which 11% are seen a single time; approximately 4.5% belongs to the top ten. Sequenced material: whole blood. The receptors were gathered from an adult who was a healthcare worker with PCR-confirmed SARS-CoV-2 infection or an uninfected control (not recorded which). Each CDR3 is given with its conserved first and last residue. The D gene is left open where the match is weak. The listing skips clone size in some rows; elsewhere it reads once, few, many or a size class.

>NA|TRBJ1-4|TRBV2|NA
TGTGCCAGCAGTTGGCAGGCAGAAAAACTGTTTTTT
CASSWQAEKLFF
>NA|TRBJ2-2|TRBV9|NA
TGTGCCAGCACCCGAAGAGGGGACGCCGGGGAGCTGTTTTTT
CASTRRGDAGELFF
>NA|TRBJ1-1|TRBV6-2/TRBV6-3|NA
TGTGCCAGCACCCTCACCGGCGGACACAGAATCTTT
CASTLTGGHRIF
>few|TRBJ1-5|TRBV19|TRBD1
TGTGCCAGTAGTATAGCGACAGGGGGAAATCAGCCCCAGCATTTT
CASSIATGGNQPQHF
>few|TRBJ2-1|TRBV11-2|TRBD2
TGTGCCAGCAGCTTAGGCCCTAGCGGGTCTGGACTCAACAATGAGCAGTTCTTC
CASSLGPSGSGLNNEQFF
>many|TRBJ1-2|TRBV12-3/TRBV12-4|NA
TGTGCCAGCAGTCAGGGGCCGGGTCACTATGGCTACACCTTC
CASSQGPGHYGYTF
>NA|TRBJ2-7|TRBV2|NA
TGTGCCACCCTAGCCGGGCTAAAACCATCCTACGAGCAGTACTTC
CATLAGLKPSYEQYF
>NA|TRBJ2-5|TRBV6-5|TRBD1
TGTGCCAGCAGTTACGAGACAGGGCCAGAGACCCAGTACTTC
CASSYETGPETQYF
>many|TRBJ1-1|TRBV12-3/TRBV12-4|NA
TGTGCCAGCAGTTTAGATCGGGGTGGGGGAGACACTGAAGCTTTCTTT
CASSLDRGGGDTEAFF
>many|TRBJ2-7|TRBV6-1|TRBD1
TGTGCCAGCAGTGAAAGAGGGACAGGCTCCTACGAGCAGTACTTC
CASSERGTGSYEQYF
>NA|TRBJ1-6|TRBV29-1|TRBD1
TGCAGCGTTCGGACAGGGAAGGACTATAATTCACCCCTCCACTTT
CSVRTGKDYNSPLHF
>many|TRBJ2-3|TRBV19|NA
TGTGCCAGTAGTATGGGGACGGGGGAGCACACAGATACGCAGTATTTT
CASSMGTGEHTDTQYF
>NA|TRBJ2-7|TRBV29-1|TRBD1
TGCAGCGTTGAAGAAACGGCAGGGACAGGGTCTGGCGAGCAGTACTTC
CSVEETAGTGSGEQYF
>many|TRBJ2-1|TRBV7-2|TRBD1
TGTGCCAGCAGCTTGCCAGGGGGCACTGTCTACAATGAGCAGTTCTTC
CASSLPGGTVYNEQFF
>NA|TRBJ2-7|TRBV6-2/TRBV6-3|NA
TGTGCCAGCAGTTACTCAGACTACTACGAGCAGTACTTC
CASSYSDYYEQYF
>NA|TRBJ2-1|TRBV7-9|NA
TGTGCCAGCAGCGCTAGTCACTACAATGAGCAGTTCTTC
CASSASHYNEQFF
>many|TRBJ1-6|TRBV12-3/TRBV12-4|NA
TGTGCCAGCAGTTTAGGCCAGGACAATTCACCCCTCCACTTT
CASSLGQDNSPLHF
>few|TRBJ1-6|TRBV3-1|NA
TGTGCCAGCAGCCAAGTTGGGCAGGGGAATTCACCCCTCCACTTT
CASSQVGQGNSPLHF
>many|TRBJ2-1|TRBV11-2|NA
TGTGCCAGCAGCTTAGATATACGAGGGGCCTCCTACAATGAGCAGTTCTTC
CASSLDIRGASYNEQFF
>few|TRBJ2-3|TRBV3-1|NA
TGTGCCAGCAGCCTAATCCTGGGGGATACGCAGTATTTT
CASSLILGDTQYF
>few|TRBJ2-7|TRBV10-3|TRBD2
TGTGCCATCAGGGACCTAGCGGGCGTCTCCTACGAGCAGTACTTC
CAIRDLAGVSYEQYF
>few|TRBJ2-3|TRBV4-3|TRBD2
TGCGCCGCACTAGCGGGGCTCGGTGGCACAGATACGCAGTATTTT
CAALAGLGGTDTQYF
>many|TRBJ2-1|TRBV7-9|TRBD2
TGTGCCAGCACCAGGACTAGCGGGTGGAATGAGCAGTTCTTC
CASTRTSGWNEQFF
>many|TRBJ1-2|TRBV12-3/TRBV12-4|NA
TGTGCCAGCAGTCTCGCCAGACGTCACCTCTATGGCTACACCTTC
CASSLARRHLYGYTF
>few|TRBJ1-2|TRBV20-1|NA
TGCAGTGCGAGAACAGAAATCACGAACTATGGCTACACCTTC
CSARTEITNYGYTF
>NA|TRBJ2-1|TRBV2|TRBD2
TGTGCCACCCGTGGGACTAGCGGGGTCAATGAGCAGTTCTTC
CATRGTSGVNEQFF
>many|TRBJ2-3|TRBV10-3|TRBD1
TGTGCCATCAGTGAGCCCGGGACAGACAGCACAGATACGCAGTATTTT
CAISEPGTDSTDTQYF
>many|TRBJ2-7|TRBV6-2/TRBV6-3|TRBD1
TGTGCCAGCAGTTACTTCGGACAGGGCTACGAGCAGTACTTC
CASSYFGQGYEQYF
>NA|TRBJ2-5|TRBV20-1|TRBD1
TGCAGTGCCCAAGGACAGGCCAGAGAGACCCAGTACTTC
CSAQGQARETQYF
>many|TRBJ1-5|TRBV19|TRBD1
TGTGCCAGTAGTATATTAGGGACAGGGGCTTTTGGTCAGCCCCAGCATTTT
CASSILGTGAFGQPQHF
>NA|TRBJ1-1|TRBV25-1|TRBD1
TGTGCCAGCAGTGAATTAGGACAGGGTTATGGTACTGAAGCTTTCTTT
CASSELGQGYGTEAFF
>few|TRBJ2-5|TRBV5-6|TRBD1
TGTGCCAGCAGCTCTGCAGGGGGTAGCGAGACCCAGTACTTC
CASSSAGGSETQYF
>many|TRBJ2-1|TRBV11-3|NA
TGTGCCAGCAGCTTAGATGGACGGATCGGCTCCTACAATGAGCAGTTCTTC
CASSLDGRIGSYNEQFF
>many|TRBJ1-2|TRBV6-5|NA
TGTGCCAGCAGTTACGGGCCATACTATGGCTACACCTTC
CASSYGPYYGYTF
>many|TRBJ1-4|TRBV19|NA
TGTGCCAGTAGTTGGGGGCGAGGTGAAAAACTGTTTTTT
CASSWGRGEKLFF
>NA|TRBJ1-2|TRBV6-1|TRBD1
TGTGCCAGCAGTGAATGGACAGGGTATGGCTACACCTTC
CASSEWTGYGYTF
>NA|TRBJ2-5|TRBV5-6|TRBD1
TGTGCCAGCAGCGCGGGACAGGGGCAAGAGACCCAGTACTTC
CASSAGQGQETQYF
>NA|TRBJ1-5|TRBV3-1|NA
TGTGCCAGCAGTGCGGGGGGGCTGAAGCCCCAGCATTTT
CASSAGGLKPQHF
>few|TRBJ1-2|TRBV4-3|NA
TGCGCCAGCAGCCCCATCCTCAGCGGTACTAACTATGGCTACACCTTC
CASSPILSGTNYGYTF
>many|TRBJ2-7|TRBV11-2|TRBD1
TGTGCCAGCAGCGCAACAGGGGAGATCGCGCAGTACTTC
CASSATGEIAQYF
>many|TRBJ2-5|TRBV13|TRBD2
TGTGCCAGCAGCTCCGAGGCTAGCGGGGAAAAAGAGACCCAGTACTTC
CASSSEASGEKETQYF
>NA|TRBJ2-3|TRBV20-1|NA
TGCAGTGTCAGGGGAATCACAGATACGCAGTATTTT
CSVRGITDTQYF
>few|TRBJ2-3|TRBV20-1|TRBD2
TGCAGTGCTAGCCTCCTCGGGGCTAGCGGGGCTAGCACAGATACGCAGTATTTT
CSASLLGASGASTDTQYF
>many|TRBJ1-6|TRBV11-2|NA
TGTGCCAGCAGCTTAGCGCGAGGGTACCAGCTCCACTTT
CASSLARGYQLHF
>few|TRBJ2-2|TRBV6-2/TRBV6-3|TRBD1
TGTGCCAGCAACGAAAGGACAGGGAGTACCGGGGAGCTGTTTTTT
CASNERTGSTGELFF
>many|TRBJ2-3|TRBV7-9|NA
TGTGCCAGCAGCCCAGGACCCGAAAGGTCAGATACGCAGTATTTT
CASSPGPERSDTQYF
>few|TRBJ2-7|TRBV9|TRBD2
TGTGCCAGCAGCCCCTTAGCGGGGGGGCTGTCCTACGAGCAGTACTTC
CASSPLAGGLSYEQYF
>few|TRBJ1-1|TRBV5-5|NA
TGTGCCAGCAGCTTGACACAAGAAGCTTTCTTT
CASSLTQEAFF
>once|TRBJ2-2|TRBV7-2|NA
TGTGCCAACAGCTTATTGGTCCAGTCCGGAAACACCGGGGAGCTGTTTTTT
CANSLLVQSGNTGELFF
>few|TRBJ1-1|TRBV30|NA
TGTGCCTGGAGCCAGGGTGAAGCTTTCTTT
CAWSQGEAFF
>few|TRBJ1-3|TRBV11-2|NA
TGTGCCAGCAGCTCGACAGTCTCTGGAAACACCATATATTTT
CASSSTVSGNTIYF
>many|TRBJ1-2|TRBV19|TRBD1
TGTGCCAGTGCCGTTCTCGGGGACAGCGACTATGGCTACACCTTC
CASAVLGDSDYGYTF
>many|TRBJ2-3|TRBV6-5|NA
TGTGCCAGCAAACGACAGAGGACTAGCACAGATACGCAGTATTTT
CASKRQRTSTDTQYF
>many|TRBJ1-1|TRBV11-2|NA
TGTGCCAGCAGCCTCCAACACCTTGGACTCGAAGCTTTCTTT
CASSLQHLGLEAFF
>NA|TRBJ2-6|TRBV5-1|TRBD1
TGCGCCAGCAGCTGGGGAGGGACAGGGCTATCTGGGGCCAACGTCCTGACTTTC
CASSWGGTGLSGANVLTF
>few|TRBJ1-1|TRBV7-8|NA
TGTGCCAGCAAGACAGCTGGGGGGAAAGTTGAAGCTTTCTTT
CASKTAGGKVEAFF
>many|TRBJ1-1|TRBV6-5|NA
TGTGCCAGCAGTTACGACGAGTACACTGAAGCTTTCTTT
CASSYDEYTEAFF
>many|TRBJ1-4|TRBV29-1|NA
TGCAGCGTTGAAGATCCACAGAATAATGAAAAACTGTTTTTT
CSVEDPQNNEKLFF
>many|TRBJ1-4|TRBV6-5|NA
TGTGCCAGCAGTTACTTCGGGGCTAAAGAAAAACTGTTTTTT
CASSYFGAKEKLFF
>many|TRBJ1-2|TRBV19|TRBD1
TGTGCCAGTAGTCAGGGGGGCGGCTATGGCTACACCTTC
CASSQGGGYGYTF